This T cell receptor (beta chain) was retrieved from a study of molecular identifiers for immune sequencing clone quantification. Study findings and constraints: Sizes of highly expanded clones could be underestimated through identical TCRs sharing a barcode. Clones exceeding 20 RNA copies carried over 97% of effector molecules but under 1% of naive-cell molecules.

Methods described previously, with TCR primers listed, were used for bulk TCR libraries. One entry per CDR3 protein results from TCRdb running MiXCR on the PCR reads. The repertoire holds about 9,800 distinct CDR3 sequences, with approximately 20% as singletons. Naive CD8 T cells were sorted as CD8+CD4-CCR7+CD45RA+. As to this clonotype: The target antigen is unknown.

The V and J ends lost 0 bases and 5 bases respectively, with 14 bases between them. This CDR3 region has 15 residues. Germline V lookup: CDR1 LGHNA, CDR2 YNFKEQ. Sequenced: naive CD8+ T cells from blood, with Jurkat cell RNA spiked in. Stated subset: FACS-sorted CD8+CD4-CCR7+CD45RA+ naive T cells. The rearrangement links TRBV4-2 to TRBJ2-7, with D possibly being TRBD2 (6 bases). The receptor's source is a human donor in good health. Some libraries in this study had Jurkat cell RNA spiked in. The CDR3 here is CASSQDGLALDEQYF. The CDR3 DNA reads as TGTGCCAGCAGCCAAGATGGGCTAGCGCTCGACGAGCAGTACTTC.